This T cell receptor beta chain was observed in a study of vaccination and CD4 T cells after COVID-19. In the study overall: Post-vaccination samples were procured at a median of approximately 70 days following dose two (range 14 to 241).

Treatment meaning: roughly 10-day PBMC culture with coronavirus spike peptide pools or control peptides (ViraFEST assay). Sequencing of the DNA from cultured CD4+ T cells was carried out with the Oncomine TCR Beta short-read assay. TCRdb reprocessed the PCR reads with MiXCR, giving one entry per CDR3 protein. The sample has 13,000 to 15,000 distinct CDR3 sequences; roughly 44% are singletons. As concerns this clonotype: Its target is unknown.

CDR3 size: 14 residues. Germline CDR1 SGHTA, CDR2 FQGNSA. Trimming took 5 bases from V and 8 from J; bases not matched to a gene: 6. Sequenced material: CD4+ T cells from blood, cultured in vitro. This receptor was identified in a human donor who had recovered from COVID-19. V and J are TRBV7-2 and TRBJ1-4; 9 nucleotides line up with TRBD1. The CDR3 region has the DNA TGTGCCAGCAGCGGGGGACAGGGCGAGGAAAAACTGTTTTTT. This encodes CASSGGQGEEKLFF.